This T cell receptor (beta chain) was captured in a study of CD8+CD57+ T cells in acquired aplastic anemia. Across the study: Isolated CD4+ and CD8+ cells, once sorted, yielded DNA averaging around 2.9 ug. Whole-study findings and limits: No significant difference in CD8+ Simpson's diversity was found between patients and controls. Comparison of patients with controls identified about 27 shared CD8+ CDR3 sequences.

Comment on this clonotype: What it binds is not known.

The CDR3 contains 12 residues. Germline V gives CDR1 LNHDA, CDR2 SQIVND (reference sequence). Trimming took off 4 bases at V and 5 bases at J, with 8 bases between the two ends. Genomic DNA, the template, was used for profiling of the TCR beta VDJ and CDR3. TCRdb independently ran MiXCR on the reads; one entry per CDR3 protein. The table has some 180,000 distinct CDR3 sequences, just over 45% seen once. The TCR originated in a human donor in good health. The specimen was sorted CD4+, CD8+, or CD8+CD57+ T cells (not recorded which) from PBMCs. The chain couples TRBV19 to TRBJ1-2; D gene uncertain. CDR3 coding DNA: TGTGCCAGTAGTACCAGAGGATATGGCTACACCTTC. It translates to CASSTRGYGYTF.